The sequence of this TCR beta chain was determined in a study of beta chain features in type 1 diabetes. General study points: There was no resolution here of whether HLA type influences TCRB rearrangement. Researchers reported that naive, central memory and Treg TCRB repertoires appeared more similar in patients than in healthy donors.

The CDR3 has 15 amino acids. Germline CDR1 and CDR2: MNHNS and SASEGT. Trimming removed 2 bases from V and 1 base from J; junction bases left unmatched: 2. In all sorted populations, purity surpassed 95%. This clone turned up a few times. The antigen is not known. The authors reverse transcribed all of the isolated RNA, so sequencing captured expressed TCRB transcripts. Deep immunoSEQ sequencing covered naive, central memory and regulatory T cell samples. TCRdb's copy holds only in-frame clones and misses some; the assay was immunoSEQ multiplex PCR. Of 900,000 or so clones listed, 15% to 20% were seen once; the top ten hold about 0.02%.

This receptor was taken from a woman aged 18-29 years in good health. This rearrangement joins TRBV6-1 to TRBJ2-1, with 7 bases lining up with TRBD2. Sequencing was performed on naive CD4+ T cells from blood. CDR3 sequence reads: CASSEQRGSYNEQFF. The CDR3 region has the DNA TGTGCCAGCAGTGAACAGCGGGGTTCCTACAATGAGCAGTTCTTC.